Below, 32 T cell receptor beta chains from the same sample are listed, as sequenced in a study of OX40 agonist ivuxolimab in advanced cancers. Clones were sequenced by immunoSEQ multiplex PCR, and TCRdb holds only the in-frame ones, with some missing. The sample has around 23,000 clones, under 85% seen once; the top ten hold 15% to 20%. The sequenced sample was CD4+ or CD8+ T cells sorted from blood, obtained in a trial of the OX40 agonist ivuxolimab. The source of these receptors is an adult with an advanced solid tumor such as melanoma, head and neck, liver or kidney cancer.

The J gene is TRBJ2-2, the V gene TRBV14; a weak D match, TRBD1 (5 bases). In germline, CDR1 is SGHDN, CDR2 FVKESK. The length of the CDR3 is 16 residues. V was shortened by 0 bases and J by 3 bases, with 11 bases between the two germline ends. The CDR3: CASSQESGWDTGELFF. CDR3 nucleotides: TGTGCCAGCAGCCAAGAGTCAGGGTGGGACACCGGGGAGCTGTTTTTT.

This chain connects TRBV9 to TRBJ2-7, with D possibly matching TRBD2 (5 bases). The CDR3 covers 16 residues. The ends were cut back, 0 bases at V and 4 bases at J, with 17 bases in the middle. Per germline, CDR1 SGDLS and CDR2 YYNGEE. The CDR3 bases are TGTGCCAGCAGCGTAGGTGGAGGCCCTGGGCCTTACGAGCAGTACTTC. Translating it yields CASSVGGGPGPYEQYF.

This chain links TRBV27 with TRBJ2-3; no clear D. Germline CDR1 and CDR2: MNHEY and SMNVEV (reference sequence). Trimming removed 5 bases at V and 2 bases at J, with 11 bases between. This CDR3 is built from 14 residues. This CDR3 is CASSQASPTDTQYF. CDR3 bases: TGTGCCAGCAGTCAAGCTAGTCCCACAGATACGCAGTATTTT.

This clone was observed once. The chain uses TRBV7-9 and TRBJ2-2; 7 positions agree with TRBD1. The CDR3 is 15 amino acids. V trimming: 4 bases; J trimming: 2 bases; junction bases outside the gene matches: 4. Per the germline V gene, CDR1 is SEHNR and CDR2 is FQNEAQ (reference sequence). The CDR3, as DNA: TGTGCCAGCAGCTCGGGACAGACAAACACCGGGGAGCTGTTTTTT. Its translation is CASSSGQTNTGELFF.

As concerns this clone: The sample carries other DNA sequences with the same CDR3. For the CDR3, the DNA is TGTGCCAGCAGTTATCAGGGGGCTTACGAGCAGTACTTC. Translation: CASSYQGAYEQYF. V gene TRBV6-5 combines with J gene TRBJ2-7; 8 nucleotides line up with TRBD1. From germline, CDR1 is MNHEY and CDR2 SVGAGI. Trimming took 3 bases from V and 4 from J; bases not matched to a gene: 2. This CDR3 is 13 amino acids long.

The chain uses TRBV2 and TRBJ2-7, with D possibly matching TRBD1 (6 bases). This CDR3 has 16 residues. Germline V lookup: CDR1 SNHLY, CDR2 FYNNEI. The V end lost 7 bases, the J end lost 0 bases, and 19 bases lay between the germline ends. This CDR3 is CASKVFSDSSSYEQYF. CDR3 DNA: TGTGCCAGCAAAGTTTTTTCGGACAGCAGCTCCTACGAGCAGTACTTC.

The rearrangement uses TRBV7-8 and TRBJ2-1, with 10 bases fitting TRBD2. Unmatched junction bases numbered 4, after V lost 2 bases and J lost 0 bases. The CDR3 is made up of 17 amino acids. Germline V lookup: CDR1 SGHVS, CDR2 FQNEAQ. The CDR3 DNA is TGTGCCAGCAGCTTACTAGCGGGGGTAACCTCCTACAATGAGCAGTTCTTC. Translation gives CASSLLAGVTSYNEQFF.

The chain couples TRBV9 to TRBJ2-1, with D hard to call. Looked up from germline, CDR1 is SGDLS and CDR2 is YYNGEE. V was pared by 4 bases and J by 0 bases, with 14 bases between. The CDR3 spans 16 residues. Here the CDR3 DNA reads TGTGCCAGCAGCCGGTTTGGCGCGAGCTCCTACAATGAGCAGTTCTTC. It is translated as CASSRFGASSYNEQFF.

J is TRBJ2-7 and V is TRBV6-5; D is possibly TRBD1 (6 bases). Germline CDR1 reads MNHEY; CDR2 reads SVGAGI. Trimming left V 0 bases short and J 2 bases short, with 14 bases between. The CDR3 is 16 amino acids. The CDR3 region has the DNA TGTGCCAGCAGTTACTCCAGCGACAGGTCTCCCTACGAGCAGTACTTC. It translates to CASSYSSDRSPYEQYF.

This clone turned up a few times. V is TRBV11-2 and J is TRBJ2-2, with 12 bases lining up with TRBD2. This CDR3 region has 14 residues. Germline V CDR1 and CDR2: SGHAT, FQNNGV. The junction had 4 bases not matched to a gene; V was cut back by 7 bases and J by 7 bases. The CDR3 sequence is CASTGLAGLGELFF. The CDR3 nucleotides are TGTGCCAGCACCGGACTAGCGGGGCTCGGGGAGCTGTTTTTT.

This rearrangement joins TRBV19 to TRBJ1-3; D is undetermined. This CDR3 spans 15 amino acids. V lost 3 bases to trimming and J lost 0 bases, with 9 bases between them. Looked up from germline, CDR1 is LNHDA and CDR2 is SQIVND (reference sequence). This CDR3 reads CASSISANSGNTIYF. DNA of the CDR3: TGTGCCAGTAGTATCTCGGCGAACTCTGGAAACACCATATATTTT.

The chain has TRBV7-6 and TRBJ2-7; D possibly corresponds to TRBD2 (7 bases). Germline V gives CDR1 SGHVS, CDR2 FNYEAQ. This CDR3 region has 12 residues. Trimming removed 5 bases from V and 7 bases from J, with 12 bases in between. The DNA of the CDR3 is TGTGCCAGCAGCCTGGGGGGGCGGGAGCAGTACTTC. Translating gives CASSLGGREQYF.

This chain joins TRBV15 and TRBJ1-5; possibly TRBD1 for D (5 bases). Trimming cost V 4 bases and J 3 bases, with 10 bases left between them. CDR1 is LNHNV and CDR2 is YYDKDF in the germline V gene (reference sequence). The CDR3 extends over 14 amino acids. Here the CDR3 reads CATSNPGVNQPQHF. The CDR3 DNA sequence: TGTGCCACCAGCAATCCGGGGGTCAATCAGCCCCAGCATTTT.

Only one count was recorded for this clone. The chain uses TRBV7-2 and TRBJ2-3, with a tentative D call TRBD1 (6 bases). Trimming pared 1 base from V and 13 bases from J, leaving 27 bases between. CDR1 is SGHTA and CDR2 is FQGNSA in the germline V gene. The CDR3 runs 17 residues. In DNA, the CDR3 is TGTGCCAGCAGCTTAGGTCCGCGGACAGACTACTTTGGGAAGGAGTATTTT. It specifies CASSLGPRTDYFGKEYF.

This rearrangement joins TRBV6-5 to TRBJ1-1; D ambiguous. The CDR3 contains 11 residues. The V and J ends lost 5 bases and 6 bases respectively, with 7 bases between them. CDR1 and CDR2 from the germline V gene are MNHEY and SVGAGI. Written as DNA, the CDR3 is TGTGCCAGCAGTCATGGGGCTGAAGCTTTCTTT. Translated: CASSHGAEAFF.

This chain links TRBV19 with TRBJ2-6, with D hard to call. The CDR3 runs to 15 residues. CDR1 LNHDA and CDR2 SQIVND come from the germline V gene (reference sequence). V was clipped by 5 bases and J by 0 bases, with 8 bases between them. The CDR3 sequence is CASSSGISGANVLTF. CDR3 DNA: TGTGCCAGTAGTTCAGGAATCTCTGGGGCCAACGTCCTGACTTTC. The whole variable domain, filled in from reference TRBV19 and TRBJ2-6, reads DGGITQSPKYLFRKEGQNVTLSCEQNLNHDAMYWYRQDPGQGLRLIYYSQIVNDFQKGDIAEGYSVSREKKESFPLTVTSAQKNPTAFYLCASSSGISGANVLTFGAGSRLTVL.

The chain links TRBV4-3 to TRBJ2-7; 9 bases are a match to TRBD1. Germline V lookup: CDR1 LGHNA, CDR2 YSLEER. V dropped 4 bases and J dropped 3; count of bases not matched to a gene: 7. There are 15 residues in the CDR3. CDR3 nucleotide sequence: TGCGCCAGCAGCCCGGACCTGGGACAGGGCTACGAGCAGTACTTC. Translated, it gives CASSPDLGQGYEQYF.

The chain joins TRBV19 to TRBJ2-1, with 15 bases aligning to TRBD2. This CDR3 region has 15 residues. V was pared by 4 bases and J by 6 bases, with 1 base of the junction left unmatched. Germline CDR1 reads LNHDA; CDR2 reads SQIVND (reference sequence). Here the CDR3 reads CASSRTSGGANEQFF. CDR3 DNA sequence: TGTGCCAGTAGTAGGACTAGCGGGGGGGCCAATGAGCAGTTCTTC.

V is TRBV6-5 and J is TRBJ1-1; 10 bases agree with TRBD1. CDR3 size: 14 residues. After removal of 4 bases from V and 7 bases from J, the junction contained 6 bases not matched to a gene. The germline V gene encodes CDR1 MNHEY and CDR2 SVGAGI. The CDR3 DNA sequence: TGTGCCAGCAGTTTGACAGGGGGCGCGGGTGAAGCTTTCTTT. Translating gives CASSLTGGAGEAFF.

CDR3 amino acids: CASSSTGTSGVTDTQYF. The DNA for the CDR3 is TGTGCCAGCAGCTCAACCGGGACTAGCGGGGTCACAGATACGCAGTATTTT. This chain connects TRBV13 to TRBJ2-3; the match to TRBD2 covers 13 bases. Trimming took 4 bases from V and 2 from J; bases not matched to a gene: 6. The germline V gene encodes CDR1 PRHDT and CDR2 FYEKMQ (reference sequence). This CDR3 has 17 residues.

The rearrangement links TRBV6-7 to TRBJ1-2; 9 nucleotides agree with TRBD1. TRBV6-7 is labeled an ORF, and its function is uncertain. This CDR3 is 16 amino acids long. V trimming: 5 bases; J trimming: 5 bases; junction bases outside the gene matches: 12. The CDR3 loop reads CASSPSPSTGGYGYTF. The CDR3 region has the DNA TGTGCCAGCAGTCCGAGCCCGTCGACAGGGGGATATGGCTACACCTTC.

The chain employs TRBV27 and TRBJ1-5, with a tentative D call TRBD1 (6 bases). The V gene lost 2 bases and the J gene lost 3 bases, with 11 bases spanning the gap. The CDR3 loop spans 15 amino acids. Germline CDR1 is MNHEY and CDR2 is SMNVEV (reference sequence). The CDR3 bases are TGTGCCAGCAGTTTAAACGTGGGGGCCAATCAGCCCCAGCATTTT. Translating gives CASSLNVGANQPQHF.

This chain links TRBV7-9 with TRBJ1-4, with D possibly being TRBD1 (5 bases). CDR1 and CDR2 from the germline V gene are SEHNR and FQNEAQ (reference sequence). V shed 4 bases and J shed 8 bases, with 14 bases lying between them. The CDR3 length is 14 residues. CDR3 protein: CASSSRDWGEKLFF. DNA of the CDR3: TGTGCCAGCAGCTCCCGGGACTGGGGAGAAAAACTGTTTTTT.

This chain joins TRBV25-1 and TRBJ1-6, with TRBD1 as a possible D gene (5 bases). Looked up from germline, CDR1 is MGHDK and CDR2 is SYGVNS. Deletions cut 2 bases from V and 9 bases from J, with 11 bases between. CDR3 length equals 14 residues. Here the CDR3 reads CASSEAGSGSPLHF. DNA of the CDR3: TGTGCCAGCAGTGAAGCAGGGTCCGGTTCACCCCTCCACTTT.

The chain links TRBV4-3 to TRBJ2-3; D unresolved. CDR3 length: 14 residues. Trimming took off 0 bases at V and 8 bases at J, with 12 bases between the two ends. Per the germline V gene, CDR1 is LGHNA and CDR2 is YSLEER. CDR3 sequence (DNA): TGCGCCAGCAGCCAAGATCGATCCACACCTACGCAGTATTTT. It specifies CASSQDRSTPTQYF.

Here the CDR3 reads CASSLIRGTEAFF. In DNA, the CDR3 is TGTGCCAGCAGTTTAATCCGGGGCACTGAAGCTTTCTTT. The rearrangement uses TRBV27 and TRBJ1-1; D gene unclear. V gave up 2 bases and J gave up 4 bases, with 8 bases separating them. Germline V gene lookup returns CDR1 MNHEY and CDR2 SMNVEV (reference sequence). The CDR3 covers 13 residues.

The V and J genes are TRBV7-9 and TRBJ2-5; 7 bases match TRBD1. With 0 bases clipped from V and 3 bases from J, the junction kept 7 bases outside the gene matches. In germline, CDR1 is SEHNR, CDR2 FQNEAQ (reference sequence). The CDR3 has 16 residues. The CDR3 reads CASSLAHRGPEETQYF. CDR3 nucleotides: TGTGCCAGCAGCTTAGCGCACAGGGGCCCGGAAGAGACCCAGTACTTC.

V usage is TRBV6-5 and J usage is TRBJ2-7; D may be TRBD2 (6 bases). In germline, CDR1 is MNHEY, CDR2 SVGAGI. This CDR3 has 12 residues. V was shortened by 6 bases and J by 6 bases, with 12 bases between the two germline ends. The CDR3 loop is CASSGRGAEQYF. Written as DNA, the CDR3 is TGTGCCAGCAGCGGGCGGGGTGCCGAGCAGTACTTC.

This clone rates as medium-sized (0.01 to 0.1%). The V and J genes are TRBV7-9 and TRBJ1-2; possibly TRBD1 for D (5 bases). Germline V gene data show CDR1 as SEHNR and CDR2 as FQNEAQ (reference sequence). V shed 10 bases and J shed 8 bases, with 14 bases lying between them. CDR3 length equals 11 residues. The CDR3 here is CATRDEAGYTF. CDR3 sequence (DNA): TGTGCCACCAGGGACGAAGCGGGCTACACCTTC.

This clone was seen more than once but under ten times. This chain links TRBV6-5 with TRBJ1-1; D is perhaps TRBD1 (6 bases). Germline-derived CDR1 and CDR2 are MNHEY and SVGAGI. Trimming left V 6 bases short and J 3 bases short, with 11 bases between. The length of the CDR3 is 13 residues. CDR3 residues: CASRRGGDTEAFF. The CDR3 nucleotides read TGTGCCAGCAGAAGAGGGGGTGACACTGAAGCTTTCTTT.

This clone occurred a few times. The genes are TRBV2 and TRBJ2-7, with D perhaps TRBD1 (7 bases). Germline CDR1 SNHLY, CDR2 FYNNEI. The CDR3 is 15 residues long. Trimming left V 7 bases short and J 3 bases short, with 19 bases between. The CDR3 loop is CASKWQGGEGYEQYF. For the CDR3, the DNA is TGTGCCAGCAAGTGGCAGGGGGGCGAAGGCTACGAGCAGTACTTC.

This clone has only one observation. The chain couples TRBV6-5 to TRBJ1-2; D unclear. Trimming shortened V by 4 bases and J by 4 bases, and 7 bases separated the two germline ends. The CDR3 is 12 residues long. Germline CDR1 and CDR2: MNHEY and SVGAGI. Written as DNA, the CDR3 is TGTGCCAGCAGTTGGGATGGCTATGGCTACACCTTC. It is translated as CASSWDGYGYTF.